This T cell receptor (beta chain) was identified during a study of blood T cell repertoires in COVID-19. About the study: Spain, Italy and the United States supplied samples that represented acute and convalescent COVID-19. T cells, B-cell-depleted T cells, or PBMCs provided the cDNA or gDNA that served as material.

Methods used by the authors: The assay estimated nucleated cells by amplifying reference gene primers. Method: immunoSEQ multiplex PCR; TCRdb's copy keeps in-frame clones and lacks some. That table furnishes V, J and clone size, whereas the DNA furnished D and trimming. Among around 300,000 clones listed, roughly nine tenths were seen once. The germline gives CDR1 MNHEY, CDR2 SMNVEV (reference sequence). After removal of 8 bases from V and 4 bases from J, the junction contained 12 bases not matched to a gene. This CDR3 has 15 amino acids. The gene calls are TRBV27 and TRBJ2-3; 7 nucleotides line up with TRBD1. The sample consisted of peripheral blood. The clonotype was recovered from a woman aged 40-49 years who had recovered from COVID-19. The DNA for the CDR3 is TGTGCCAGCCTAAATCTGGGGCAGGGGGCAGATACGCAGTATTTT. Translated, it gives CASLNLGQGADTQYF.